Each of the 19 T cell receptor beta chains below was sequenced from the same sample in a study of response to subunit inactivated influenza vaccine. Using its own MiXCR run on the RT-PCR reads, TCRdb lists one record per CDR3 protein. This repertoire shows roughly 570,000 distinct CDR3 sequences, less than 15% found once; its top ten account for 11%. The sequences come from PBMCs from blood, collected 12 days after vaccination. These receptors originate from a man aged 50-60 years who received an inactivated influenza vaccine.

This rearrangement joins TRBV11-2 to TRBJ1-1, with a weak D call TRBD1 (5 bases). The CDR3 length is 15 residues. In germline, CDR1 is SGHAT, CDR2 FQNNGV. V lost 1 base, J lost 1 base, and 10 bases lay in between. The CDR3: CASSLVAGQNTEAFF. For the CDR3, the DNA is TGTGCCAGCAGCTTAGTGGCAGGACAGAACACTGAAGCTTTCTTT.

This clonotype was seen a few times. J is TRBJ2-7 and V is TRBV9; 7 nucleotides agree with TRBD2. V gave up 0 bases and J gave up 2 bases; unmatched junction bases: 8. Per the germline V gene, CDR1 is SGDLS and CDR2 is YYNGEE. The length of the CDR3 is 16 residues. The CDR3 DNA follows: TGTGCCAGCAGCGTAGCCCCTAGCGGAACCACCTACGAGCAGTACTTC. Translation gives CASSVAPSGTTYEQYF.

The chain combines TRBV3-1 with TRBJ1-1; D not resolved. Per the germline V gene, CDR1 is LGHDT and CDR2 is YNNKEL (reference sequence). The CDR3 consists of 13 residues. Deletions cut 1 base from V and 5 bases from J, with 8 bases between. The CDR3 spells CASSQGRITEAFF. The DNA for the CDR3 is TGTGCCAGCAGCCAAGGACGGATAACTGAAGCTTTCTTT. Variable domain in full (rest from reference TRBV3-1 and TRBJ1-1): DTAVSQTPKYLVTQMGNDKSIKCEQNLGHDTMYWYKQDSKKFLKIMFSYNNKELIINETVPNRFSPKSPDKAHLNLHINSLELGDSAVYFCASSQGRITEAFFGQGTRLTVV.

V is TRBV5-6 and J is TRBJ2-5; TRBD1 is a possible D gene (6 bases). The CDR3 covers 14 residues. With 2 bases removed from V and 5 bases from J, the gap between germline ends came to 13 bases. The germline gives CDR1 SGHDT, CDR2 YYEEEE. In DNA, the CDR3 is TGTGCCAGCAGCTTTGTCCAGGGGATGGAGACCCAGTACTTC. This encodes CASSFVQGMETQYF.

This chain links TRBV20-1 with TRBJ2-7; 7 nucleotides line up with TRBD2. V was pared by 5 bases and J by 3 bases, with 7 bases of the junction left unmatched. Germline V gene lookup returns CDR1 DFQATT and CDR2 SNEGSKA (reference sequence). The CDR3 loop spans 13 amino acids. The CDR3, as DNA: TGCAGTGCTTTTACCGGGACTAACTACGAGCAGTACTTC. Protein sequence: CSAFTGTNYEQYF.

This clonotype was picked up many times. J is TRBJ2-1 and V is TRBV15; a possible D gene is TRBD1 (5 bases). V lost 0 bases and J lost 7, with 13 bases in between. This CDR3 is 15 amino acids long. CDR1 is LNHNV and CDR2 is YYDKDF in the germline V gene (reference sequence). CDR3 sequence reads: CATSREAVGANEQFF. CDR3 nucleotides: TGTGCCACCAGCAGAGAGGCAGTTGGGGCGAATGAGCAGTTCTTC.

This clonotype was observed a handful of times. The chain employs TRBV3-1 and TRBJ2-3; TRBD2 matches 12 bases. J gave up 4 bases and V 5 bases, and 10 bases lay outside the gene matches. Looked up from germline, CDR1 is LGHDT and CDR2 is YNNKEL (reference sequence). CDR3 size: 17 residues. The CDR3 sequence: CASSDLLAGGRADTQYF. DNA for the CDR3: TGTGCCAGCAGCGACCTACTAGCGGGAGGCCGGGCAGATACGCAGTATTTT.

A few counts support this clonotype. J is TRBJ2-2 and V is TRBV28; D unclear. Germline V gene data show CDR1 as MDHEN and CDR2 as SYDVKM. The CDR3 contains 18 residues. The germline V and J ends were trimmed by 3 bases and 0 bases, with 17 bases remaining between them. The CDR3 nucleotides read TGTGCCAGCAGTTTGGGCCTACTCTTCCTCGCGAACACCGGGGAGCTGTTTTTT. Translated, it gives CASSLGLLFLANTGELFF. The variable domain in full, completed from reference TRBV28 and TRBJ2-2, reads DVKVTQSSRYLVKRTGEKVFLECVQDMDHENMFWYRQDPGLGLRLIYFSYDVKMKEKGDIPEGYSVSREKKERFSLILESASTNQTSMYLCASSLGLLFLANTGELFFGEGSRLTVL.

This clonotype was detected only a few times. V gene TRBV27 combines with J gene TRBJ2-1; 10 nucleotides match TRBD1. This CDR3 has 16 residues. Germline CDR1 is MNHEY and CDR2 is SMNVEV (reference sequence). J gave up 3 bases and V 0 bases, and 2 bases lay outside the gene matches. Here the CDR3 DNA reads TGTGCCAGCAGTTTATCCGGGACAGGGGACTACAATGAGCAGTTCTTC. Its translation is CASSLSGTGDYNEQFF.

In DNA, the CDR3 is TGTGCCATCAGTGGGCTAGAGGGAGAGACCCAGTACTTC. Its translation: CAISGLEGETQYF. The chain couples TRBV10-3 to TRBJ2-5, with D perhaps matching TRBD2 (5 bases). The CDR3 spans 13 residues. Germline-derived CDR1 and CDR2 are ENHRY and SYGVKD. V was clipped by 4 bases and J by 4 bases, with 10 bases between them.

This clonotype turned up a few times. V and J are TRBV6-1 and TRBJ2-6; maybe TRBD1 (6 bases). The CDR3 is 16 amino acids. V lost 5 bases and J lost 4, with 15 bases in between. CDR1 and CDR2 (germline): MNHNS, SASEGT. The CDR3, as DNA: TGTGCCAGCAGTAAATTATCAGGGGCCGGGGCCAACGTCCTGACTTTC. This gives the protein CASSKLSGAGANVLTF.

V usage is TRBV29-1 and J usage is TRBJ2-1; D perhaps matches TRBD2 (6 bases). The CDR3 is made up of 13 amino acids. The ends were cut back, 6 bases at V and 7 bases at J, with 16 bases in the middle. Germline CDR1 reads SQVTM; CDR2 reads ANQGSEA. Here the CDR3 reads CSVDPGVENEQFF. For the CDR3, the DNA is TGCAGCGTCGATCCGGGGGTGGAGAATGAGCAGTTCTTC.

V gene TRBV5-1 combines with J gene TRBJ1-5; no clear D gene. V lost 4 bases, J lost 3 bases, and 11 bases lay in between. Germline V gene sequence: CDR1 SGHRS, CDR2 YFSETQ. The CDR3 extends over 14 amino acids. The CDR3 DNA follows: TGCGCCAGCAGCCCGACGGGGAACAATCAGCCCCAGCATTTT. This codes for CASSPTGNNQPQHF.

V and J are TRBV4-3 and TRBJ1-3, with D perhaps matching TRBD1 (6 bases). V lost 3 bases to trimming and J lost 0 bases, with 12 bases between them. CDR1 and CDR2 (germline): LGHNA, YSLEER. The CDR3 has 16 residues. The CDR3, as DNA: TGCGCCAGCAGCCAGTTAGACAGGACCTCTGGAAACACCATATATTTT. Translation gives CASSQLDRTSGNTIYF.

This clonotype has more than one count but fewer than ten. This chain links TRBV9 with TRBJ2-3, with D perhaps matching TRBD2 (6 bases). The CDR3 has 15 amino acids. V was shortened by 0 bases and J by 5 bases, with 13 bases between the two germline ends. Germline lookup yields CDR1 SGDLS and CDR2 YYNGEE. CDR3 nucleotides: TGTGCCAGCAGCGTAGCGGGGGAGATGGGAGATACGCAGTATTTT. Translated: CASSVAGEMGDTQYF.

This clonotype was recorded many times. The rearrangement joins TRBV13 to TRBJ2-7; D is tentatively TRBD1 or TRBD2 (5 bases each). This CDR3 spans 14 amino acids. The germline gives CDR1 PRHDT, CDR2 FYEKMQ (reference sequence). Trimming removed 3 bases from V and 3 bases from J, with 12 bases in between. The CDR3 is CASSFTGPSYEQYF. CDR3 in DNA: TGTGCCAGCAGCTTTACGGGACCGAGCTACGAGCAGTACTTC.

The table lists this clonotype with many counts. The V call is TRBV4-3, the J call TRBJ2-1, with a possible D match to TRBD2 (5 bases). CDR3 length: 17 residues. CDR1 and CDR2 (germline): LGHNA, YSLEER. The germline V and J ends were trimmed by 3 bases and 1 base, with 16 bases remaining between them. CDR3 coding DNA: TGCGCCAGCAGCCACCGAGACTACTACTCTTCCTACAATGAGCAGTTCTTC. It is translated as CASSHRDYYSSYNEQFF.

The rearrangement joins TRBV20-1 to TRBJ2-7; TRBD1 matches 9 bases. Per the germline V gene, CDR1 is DFQATT and CDR2 is SNEGSKA (reference sequence). The CDR3 is 16 amino acids. Trimming took 5 bases from V and 3 from J; bases not matched to a gene: 14. The CDR3 here is CSAFPGTGNQDYEQYF. The DNA of the CDR3 is TGCAGTGCTTTCCCCGGGACAGGGAATCAAGACTACGAGCAGTACTTC.

The chain uses TRBV7-2 and TRBJ2-5; D tentatively reads TRBD1 or TRBD2 (5 bases each). From germline, CDR1 is SGHTA and CDR2 FQGNSA. CDR3 length: 14 amino acids. The V gene lost 2 bases and the J gene lost 4 bases, with 11 bases spanning the gap. DNA of the CDR3: TGTGCCAGCAGCTTAACCGGGGCCCGAGAGACCCAGTACTTC. It is translated as CASSLTGARETQYF.